The clone carrying this T cell receptor beta chain was found many times. The antigen is undetermined. The data belong to a study of type 1 regulatory T cells. Turning to the study itself: An in vitro protocol generated T-allo10, a Tr1-enriched, alloantigen-specific CD4 T cell product.

TCRdb re-derived calls from the reads in MiXCR, one entry per CDR3 protein. This sample has about 39,000 distinct CDR3 sequences, with approximately 12% found just once. The CDR3 length is 15 residues. Germline trimming cut 0 bases from V and 6 bases from J; bases unmatched to any gene: 6. The germline gives CDR1 LNHNV, CDR2 YYDKDF (reference sequence). Study observations and caveats: Compared with non-Tr1 cells, Tr1 cells showed a narrower TCR repertoire.

This receptor was taken from a human donor in good health. Sequencing used cultured non-Tr1 T cells, either the whole culture or a sorted T cell fraction (not recorded which). This rearrangement joins TRBV15 to TRBJ2-3; 7 bases are shared with TRBD2. The DNA for the CDR3 is TGTGCCACCAGCAGAGATGGAGGGAGGGCCGATACGCAGTATTTT. This gives the protein CATSRDGGRADTQYF.